This T cell receptor beta chain was recorded in a study of T-cell memory formation after mild COVID-19. Study context: TCR clusters were mostly donor specific.

TCRdb itself ran the 5' RACE reads through MiXCR, one entry per CDR3 protein. Of 350,000 to 400,000 distinct CDR3 sequences listed, around 20% are singletons. Input material: PBMCs or a T cell subset sorted from them (not recorded which). This TCR was recovered from an adult woman who had mild COVID-19 (a few samples of this study predate the infection). Cell type and time point are not known.

The DNA for the CDR3 is TGCGCCAGCAGCGTACCGCTAGCGGGAGGTTTAACAGATACGCAGTATTTT. Protein: CASSVPLAGGLTDTQYF. The V and J genes are TRBV5-1 and TRBJ2-3; 11 bases agree with TRBD2. Losses at the gene ends were 4 bases for V and 3 bases for J; bases not matched to a gene: 10. Germline CDR1 SGHRS, CDR2 YFSETQ. This CDR3 region has 17 residues.